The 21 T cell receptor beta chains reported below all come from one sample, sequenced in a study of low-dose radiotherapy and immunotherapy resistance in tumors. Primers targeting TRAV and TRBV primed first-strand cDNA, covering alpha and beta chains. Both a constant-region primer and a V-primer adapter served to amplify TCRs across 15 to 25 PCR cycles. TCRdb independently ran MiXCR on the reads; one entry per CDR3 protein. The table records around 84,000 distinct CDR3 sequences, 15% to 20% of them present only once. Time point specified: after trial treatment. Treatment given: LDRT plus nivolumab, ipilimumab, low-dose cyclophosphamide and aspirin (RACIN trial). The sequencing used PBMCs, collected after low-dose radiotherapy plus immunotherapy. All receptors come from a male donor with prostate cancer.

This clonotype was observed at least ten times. The CDR3 is CASSSPGQGAYEQYF. The CDR3 coding sequence is TGTGCCAGCAGTTCACCGGGACAGGGGGCCTACGAGCAGTACTTC. The V gene is TRBV11-1, the J gene TRBJ2-7; 11 bases are shared with TRBD1. This CDR3 is 15 amino acids long. V gave up 6 bases and J gave up 2 bases; unmatched junction bases: 6. Germline CDR1 reads SGHAT; CDR2 reads FQDESV (reference sequence). The whole variable domain, filled in from reference TRBV11-1 and TRBJ2-7, reads EAEVAQSPRYKITEKSQAVAFWCDPISGHATLYWYRQILGQGPELLVQFQDESVVDDSQLPKDRFSAERLKGVDSTLKIQPAELGDSAMYLCASSSPGQGAYEQYFGPGTRLTVT.

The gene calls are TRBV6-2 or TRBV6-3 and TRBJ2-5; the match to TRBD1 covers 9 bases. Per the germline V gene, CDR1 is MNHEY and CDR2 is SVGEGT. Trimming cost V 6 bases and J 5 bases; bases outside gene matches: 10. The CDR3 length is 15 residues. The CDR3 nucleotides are TGTGCCAGCAGAGACAGGGGGAGCAGTATGGAGACCCAGTACTTC. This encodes CASRDRGSSMETQYF.

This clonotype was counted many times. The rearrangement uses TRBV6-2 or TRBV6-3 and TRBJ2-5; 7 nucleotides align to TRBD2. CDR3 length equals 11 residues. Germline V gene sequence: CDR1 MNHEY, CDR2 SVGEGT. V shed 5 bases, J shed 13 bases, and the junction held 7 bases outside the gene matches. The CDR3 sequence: CASSQGREVYF. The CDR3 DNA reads TGTGCCAGCAGTCAAGGCCGGGAGGTGTACTTC.

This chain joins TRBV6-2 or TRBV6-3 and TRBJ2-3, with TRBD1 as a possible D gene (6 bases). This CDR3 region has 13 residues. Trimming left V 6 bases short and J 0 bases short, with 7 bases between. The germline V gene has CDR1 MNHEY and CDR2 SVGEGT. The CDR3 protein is CASRDSSTDTQYF. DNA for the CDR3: TGTGCCAGCAGGGACAGTAGCACAGATACGCAGTATTTT.

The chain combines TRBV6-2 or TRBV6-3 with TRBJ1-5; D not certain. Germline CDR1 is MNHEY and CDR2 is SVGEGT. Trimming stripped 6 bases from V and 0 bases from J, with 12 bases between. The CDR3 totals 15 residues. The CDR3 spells CASSAGILSNQPQHF. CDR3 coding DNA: TGTGCCAGCAGCGCCGGGATACTTAGCAATCAGCCCCAGCATTTT.

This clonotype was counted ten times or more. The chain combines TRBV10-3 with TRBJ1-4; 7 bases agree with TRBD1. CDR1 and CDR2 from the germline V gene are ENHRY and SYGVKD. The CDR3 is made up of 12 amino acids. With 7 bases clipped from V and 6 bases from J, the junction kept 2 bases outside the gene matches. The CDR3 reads CAIKGQDEKLFF. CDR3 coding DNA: TGTGCCATCAAAGGACAGGATGAAAAACTGTTTTTT.

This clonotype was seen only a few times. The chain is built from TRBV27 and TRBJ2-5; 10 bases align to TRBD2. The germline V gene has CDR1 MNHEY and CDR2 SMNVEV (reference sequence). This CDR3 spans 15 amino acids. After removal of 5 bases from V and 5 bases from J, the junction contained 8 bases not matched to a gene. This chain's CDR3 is CASSPIAGGGETQYF. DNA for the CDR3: TGTGCCAGCAGTCCCATAGCGGGAGGAGGGGAGACCCAGTACTTC.

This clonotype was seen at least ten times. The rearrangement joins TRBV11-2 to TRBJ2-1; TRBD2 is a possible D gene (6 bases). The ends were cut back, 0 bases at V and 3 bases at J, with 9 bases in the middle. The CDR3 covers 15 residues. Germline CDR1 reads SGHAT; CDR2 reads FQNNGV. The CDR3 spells CASSLEGLLYNEQFF. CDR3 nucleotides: TGTGCCAGCAGCTTAGAGGGACTCCTCTACAATGAGCAGTTCTTC.

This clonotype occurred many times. CDR3 protein: CSVAGLGGNIQYF. The CDR3 coding sequence is TGCAGCGTGGCGGGACTTGGAGGGAACATTCAGTACTTC. The V gene is TRBV29-1, the J gene TRBJ2-4; a weak D match, TRBD2 (6 bases). This CDR3 is 13 amino acids long. From germline, CDR1 is SQVTM and CDR2 ANQGSEA. Trimming took off 6 bases at V and 7 bases at J, with 16 bases between the two ends.

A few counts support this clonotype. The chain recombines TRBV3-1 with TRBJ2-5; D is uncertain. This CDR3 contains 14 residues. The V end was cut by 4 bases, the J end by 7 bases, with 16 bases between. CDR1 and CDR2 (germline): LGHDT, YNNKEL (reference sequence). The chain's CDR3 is CASSLNSQLGTQYF. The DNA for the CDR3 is TGTGCCAGCAGCCTCAACTCCCAGTTGGGGACCCAGTACTTC.

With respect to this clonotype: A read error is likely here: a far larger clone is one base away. CDR3 coding DNA: TGTGCCGCCAGTGATGACCACCGGGAGACCCAGTACTTC. This encodes CAASDDHRETQYF. The gene calls are TRBV27 and TRBJ2-5; D is unresolved. The CDR3 sequence is 13 residues long. Between the trimmed V and J ends, which lost 11 bases and 5 bases, there was a span of 18 bases. Germline V gene lookup returns CDR1 MNHEY and CDR2 SMNVEV (reference sequence).

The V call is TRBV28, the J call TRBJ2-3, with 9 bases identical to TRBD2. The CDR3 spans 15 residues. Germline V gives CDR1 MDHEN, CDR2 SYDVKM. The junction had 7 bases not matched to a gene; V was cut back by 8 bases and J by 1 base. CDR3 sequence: CASLGTSYGTDTQYF. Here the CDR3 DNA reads TGTGCCAGCCTCGGGACTAGCTATGGCACAGATACGCAGTATTTT.

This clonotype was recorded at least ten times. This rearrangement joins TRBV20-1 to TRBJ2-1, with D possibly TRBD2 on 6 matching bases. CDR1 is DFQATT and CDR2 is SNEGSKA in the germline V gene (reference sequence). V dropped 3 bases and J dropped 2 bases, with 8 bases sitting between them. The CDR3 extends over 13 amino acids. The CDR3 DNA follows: TGCAGTGCTAGTAGCGGTCCCTACAATGAGCAGTTCTTC. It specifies CSASSGPYNEQFF.

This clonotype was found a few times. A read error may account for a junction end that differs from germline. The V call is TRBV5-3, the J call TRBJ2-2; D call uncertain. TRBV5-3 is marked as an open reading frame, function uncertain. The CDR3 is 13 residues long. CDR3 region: CASSLDGPGELFF. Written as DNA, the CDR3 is TGTGCCAGCAGCTTAGATGGACCAGGGGAGCTGTTTTTT.

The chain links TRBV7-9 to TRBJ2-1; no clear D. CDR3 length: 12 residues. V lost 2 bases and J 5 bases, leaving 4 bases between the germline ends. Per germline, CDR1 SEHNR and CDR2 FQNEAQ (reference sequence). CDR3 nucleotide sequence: TGTGCCAGCAGCTTATTTAACAATGAGCAGTTCTTC. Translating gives CASSLFNNEQFF.

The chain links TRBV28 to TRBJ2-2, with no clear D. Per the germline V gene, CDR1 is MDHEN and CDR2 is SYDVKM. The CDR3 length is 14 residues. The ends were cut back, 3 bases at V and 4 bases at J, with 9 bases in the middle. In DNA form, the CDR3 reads TGTGCCAGCAGTTTCGGTAGCAGCACCGGGGAGCTGTTTTTT. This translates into CASSFGSSTGELFF.

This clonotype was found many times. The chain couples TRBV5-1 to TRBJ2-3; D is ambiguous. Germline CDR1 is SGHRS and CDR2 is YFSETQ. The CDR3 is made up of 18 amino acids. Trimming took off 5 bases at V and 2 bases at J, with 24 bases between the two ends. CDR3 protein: CASSREWRPGHNTDTQYF. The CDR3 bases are TGCGCCAGCAGTCGCGAGTGGCGGCCCGGTCATAACACAGATACGCAGTATTTT.

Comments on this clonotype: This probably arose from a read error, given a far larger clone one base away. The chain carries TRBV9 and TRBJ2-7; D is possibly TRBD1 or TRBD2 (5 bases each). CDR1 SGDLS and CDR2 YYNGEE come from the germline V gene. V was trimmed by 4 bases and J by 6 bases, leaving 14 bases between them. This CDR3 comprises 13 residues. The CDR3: CASSTFGGGEQYF. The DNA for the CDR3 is TGTGCCAGCAGCACATTTGGGGGTGGCGAGCAGTACTTC.

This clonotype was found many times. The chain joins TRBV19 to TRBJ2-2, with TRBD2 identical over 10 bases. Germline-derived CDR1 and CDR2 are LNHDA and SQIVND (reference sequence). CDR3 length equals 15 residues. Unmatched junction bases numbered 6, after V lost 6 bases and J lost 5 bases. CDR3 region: CASRSAGGRTGELFF. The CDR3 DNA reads TGTGCCAGTAGGTCAGCGGGAGGGCGAACCGGGGAGCTGTTTTTT.

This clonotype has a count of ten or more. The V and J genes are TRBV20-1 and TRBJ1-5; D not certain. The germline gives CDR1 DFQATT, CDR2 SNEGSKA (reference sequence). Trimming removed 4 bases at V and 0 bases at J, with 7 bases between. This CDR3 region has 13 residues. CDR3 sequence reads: CSANQNSNQPQHF. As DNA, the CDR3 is TGCAGTGCTAACCAGAATAGCAATCAGCCCCAGCATTTT.

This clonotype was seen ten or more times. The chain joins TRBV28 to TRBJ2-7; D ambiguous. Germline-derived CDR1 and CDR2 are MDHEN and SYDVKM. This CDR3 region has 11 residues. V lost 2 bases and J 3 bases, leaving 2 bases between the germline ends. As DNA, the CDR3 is TGTGCCAGCAGTTTACGCTACGAGCAGTACTTC. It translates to CASSLRYEQYF.